This entry features one T cell receptor beta chain sequence. The CDR3 sequence is 16 residues long. Between the trimmed V and J ends, which lost 3 bases and 0 bases, there was a span of 14 bases. The germline gives CDR1 LNHDA, CDR2 SQIVND (reference sequence). These data originate in a study of blood T cell repertoires in COVID-19. TCRdb keeps only in-frame clones here, not all; method: immunoSEQ multiplex PCR. This repertoire shows 250,000 to 350,000 clones, approximately 84% found once; its top ten account for more than 1.1%. The J gene is TRBJ1-1, the V gene TRBV19; D may be TRBD1 (5 bases). The sequenced material came from peripheral blood. The TCR comes from a human donor with COVID-19, enrolled during active disease. The donor label of this sample is uncertain. The CDR3 region has the DNA TGTGCCAGTAGTATTTTGCGGGGGGGAGTGAACACTGAAGCTTTCTTT. Its protein is CASSILRGGVNTEAFF.